These T cell receptor beta chains were read from a single sample in a study of human T cells and chemical hapten exposure. TCRdb ran MiXCR on the RACE reads and lists one entry per CDR3 protein. The sample includes 85,000 to 130,000 distinct CDR3 sequences, 9.5% to 15% seen only once; the top ten take about 1.6%. The sequences come from whole blood, collected in connection with sensitization to the hapten diphenylcyclopropenone (DPC). Source of these receptors: a woman in her fifties or sixties with alopecia areata. Some clones in this sample may be carry-over from other donors' samples. The CDR3 runs from the conserved cysteine through the conserved F or W. The order of the fields is D gene, V gene, J gene, clone size, CDR3 protein, CDR3 DNA. D genes are given only for firm matches. Clone size is shown for a subset of rows, as once, few, many or a class of expanded clone.

D gene: TRBD2
V gene: TRBV20-1
J gene: TRBJ2-1
clone size: .
CDR3 protein: CSADYSGSAYNEQFF
CDR3 DNA: TGCAGTGCTGACTATAGCGGGAGCGCCTACAATGAGCAGTTCTTC

D gene: TRBD2
V gene: TRBV14
J gene: TRBJ2-1
clone size: few
CDR3 protein: CASSPTSPRNNEQFF
CDR3 DNA: TGTGCCAGCAGCCCGACTAGCCCCCGAAACAATGAGCAGTTCTTC

D gene: .
V gene: TRBV28
J gene: TRBJ2-1
clone size: .
CDR3 protein: CASSSHTPGYTGGNNEQFF
CDR3 DNA: TGTGCCAGCAGTTCACATACGCCCGGGTACACGGGCGGAAACAATGAGCAGTTCTTC

D gene: .
V gene: TRBV7-6
J gene: TRBJ1-1
clone size: many
CDR3 protein: CASSLRPSNTEAFF
CDR3 DNA: TGTGCCAGCAGCTTAAGGCCCAGTAACACTGAAGCTTTCTTT

D gene: .
V gene: TRBV21-1
J gene: TRBJ1-5
clone size: few
CDR3 protein: CASSPKGQRDQPQHF
CDR3 DNA: TGTGCCAGCAGCCCCAAGGGGCAGCGCGATCAGCCCCAGCATTTT

D gene: TRBD1
V gene: TRBV14
J gene: TRBJ1-4
clone size: few
CDR3 protein: CASSHLGQGDEKLFF
CDR3 DNA: TGTGCCAGCAGCCATTTGGGACAGGGAGATGAAAAACTGTTTTTT

D gene: .
V gene: TRBV18
J gene: TRBJ1-1
clone size: few
CDR3 protein: CASGGMNTEAFF
CDR3 DNA: TGTGCCAGCGGCGGAATGAACACTGAAGCTTTCTTT

D gene: .
V gene: TRBV25-1
J gene: TRBJ1-2
clone size: many
CDR3 protein: CASSERAGGYTF
CDR3 DNA: TGTGCCAGCAGTGAACGGGCAGGTGGCTACACCTTC

D gene: .
V gene: TRBV7-2
J gene: TRBJ1-6
clone size: .
CDR3 protein: CASSAKIVGSPLHF
CDR3 DNA: TGTGCCAGCAGCGCGAAAATTGTAGGGTCACCCCTCCACTTT

D gene: .
V gene: TRBV24-1
J gene: TRBJ2-3
clone size: few
CDR3 protein: CATGQGLTDTQYF
CDR3 DNA: TGTGCCACCGGGCAGGGGCTCACAGATACGCAGTATTTT

D gene: .
V gene: TRBV5-5
J gene: TRBJ1-5
clone size: many
CDR3 protein: CASSLASGNSNQPQHF
CDR3 DNA: TGTGCCAGCAGCTTGGCTTCGGGGAATAGCAATCAGCCCCAGCATTTT

D gene: .
V gene: TRBV7-2
J gene: TRBJ1-1
clone size: few
CDR3 protein: CASRIQGYTEAFF
CDR3 DNA: TGTGCCAGCAGGATACAGGGATACACTGAAGCTTTCTTT

D gene: .
V gene: TRBV12-3/TRBV12-4
J gene: TRBJ2-7
clone size: many
CDR3 protein: CASSFLTEGEQYF
CDR3 DNA: TGTGCCAGCAGTTTCCTGACTGAGGGCGAGCAGTACTTC

D gene: .
V gene: TRBV24-1
J gene: TRBJ1-2
clone size: few
CDR3 protein: CATSKEDYGYTF
CDR3 DNA: TGTGCCACCAGTAAGGAGGATTATGGCTACACCTTC

D gene: .
V gene: TRBV7-9
J gene: TRBJ1-2
clone size: few
CDR3 protein: CASSLSGGYTF
CDR3 DNA: TGTGCCAGCAGCTTATCTGGTGGCTACACCTTC

D gene: TRBD1
V gene: TRBV10-1
J gene: TRBJ2-7
clone size: many
CDR3 protein: CASSPPGTGEQYF
CDR3 DNA: TGCGCCAGCAGCCCTCCCGGGACAGGCGAGCAGTACTTC

D gene: TRBD2
V gene: TRBV28
J gene: TRBJ2-1
clone size: few
CDR3 protein: CASSPRTSGRAGSYNEQFF
CDR3 DNA: TGTGCCAGCAGTCCGCGGACTAGCGGGAGGGCCGGGTCCTACAATGAGCAGTTCTTC

D gene: TRBD1
V gene: TRBV20-1
J gene: TRBJ2-3
clone size: many
CDR3 protein: CSAEGQGDNGTISYAQYF
CDR3 DNA: TGCAGTGCGGAAGGACAGGGGGATAACGGCACCATTTCTTACGCGCAGTATTTT

D gene: .
V gene: TRBV7-2
J gene: TRBJ1-3
clone size: .
CDR3 protein: CASSTQLQEVSGNTIYF
CDR3 DNA: TGTGCCAGCAGCACTCAATTACAGGAGGTCTCTGGAAACACCATATATTTT

D gene: .
V gene: TRBV5-1
J gene: TRBJ2-7
clone size: .
CDR3 protein: CASSLFPGLSYEQYF
CDR3 DNA: TGCGCCAGCAGCTTGTTCCCAGGGCTCTCCTACGAGCAGTACTTC

D gene: .
V gene: TRBV29-1
J gene: TRBJ2-5
clone size: many
CDR3 protein: CSVEDRIGTQYF
CDR3 DNA: TGCAGCGTTGAAGACAGAATTGGGACCCAGTACTTC

D gene: .
V gene: TRBV6-5
J gene: TRBJ1-2
clone size: few
CDR3 protein: CASSYTVDYGYTF
CDR3 DNA: TGTGCCAGCAGTTACACAGTCGACTATGGCTACACCTTC

D gene: TRBD2
V gene: TRBV4-1
J gene: TRBJ2-3
clone size: .
CDR3 protein: CASSPGRTSGRSDTQYF
CDR3 DNA: TGCGCCAGCAGCCCAGGGCGAACTAGCGGGAGATCTGATACGCAGTATTTT

D gene: .
V gene: TRBV9
J gene: TRBJ1-1
clone size: .
CDR3 protein: CASSVASHVNTEAFF
CDR3 DNA: TGTGCCAGCAGCGTAGCGTCGCACGTGAACACTGAAGCTTTCTTT

D gene: .
V gene: TRBV25-1
J gene: TRBJ1-1
clone size: .
CDR3 protein: CASATGMNTEAFF
CDR3 DNA: TGTGCCAGCGCTACAGGGATGAACACTGAAGCTTTCTTT

D gene: .
V gene: TRBV20-1
J gene: TRBJ1-2
clone size: few
CDR3 protein: CSAGTDAIYGYTF
CDR3 DNA: TGCAGTGCCGGGACCGACGCTATCTATGGCTACACCTTC

D gene: .
V gene: TRBV10-2
J gene: TRBJ1-2
clone size: .
CDR3 protein: CASHQSGAGNGYTF
CDR3 DNA: TGCGCCAGCCACCAATCGGGGGCAGGGAATGGCTACACCTTC

D gene: .
V gene: TRBV7-2
J gene: TRBJ2-7
clone size: few
CDR3 protein: CASSVGRGPYEQYF
CDR3 DNA: TGTGCCAGCAGCGTGGGCAGGGGTCCCTACGAGCAGTACTTC

D gene: .
V gene: TRBV5-1
J gene: TRBJ1-1
clone size: many
CDR3 protein: CASSLNIQGEAFF
CDR3 DNA: TGCGCCAGCAGCCTGAACATCCAGGGGGAAGCTTTCTTT

D gene: .
V gene: TRBV4-3
J gene: TRBJ1-4
clone size: .
CDR3 protein: CASSVGQLNEKLFF
CDR3 DNA: TGCGCCAGCAGCGTAGGACAGCTAAATGAAAAACTGTTTTTT

D gene: .
V gene: TRBV6-6
J gene: TRBJ2-3
clone size: few
CDR3 protein: CASSQGGRRTDTQYF
CDR3 DNA: TGTGCCAGCAGCCAGGGGGGGCGAAGGACAGATACGCAGTATTTT